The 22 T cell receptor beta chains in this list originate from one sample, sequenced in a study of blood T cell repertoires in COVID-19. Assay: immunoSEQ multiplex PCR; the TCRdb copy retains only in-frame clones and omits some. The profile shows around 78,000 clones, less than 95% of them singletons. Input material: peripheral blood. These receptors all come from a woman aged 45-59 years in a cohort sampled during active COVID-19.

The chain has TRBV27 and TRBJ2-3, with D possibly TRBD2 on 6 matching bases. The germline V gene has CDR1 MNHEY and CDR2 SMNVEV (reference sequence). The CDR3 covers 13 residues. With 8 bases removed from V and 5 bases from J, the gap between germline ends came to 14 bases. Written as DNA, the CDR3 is TGTGCCAGCGGACCCCTCGGGGGAGATACGCAGTATTTT. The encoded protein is CASGPLGGDTQYF.

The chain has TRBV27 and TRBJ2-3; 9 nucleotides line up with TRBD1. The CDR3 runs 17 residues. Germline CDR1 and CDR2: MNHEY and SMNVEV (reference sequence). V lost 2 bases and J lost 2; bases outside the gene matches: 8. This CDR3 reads CASSLRAGQGSTDTQYF. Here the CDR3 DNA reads TGTGCCAGCAGTTTACGGGCGGGACAGGGATCCACAGATACGCAGTATTTT.

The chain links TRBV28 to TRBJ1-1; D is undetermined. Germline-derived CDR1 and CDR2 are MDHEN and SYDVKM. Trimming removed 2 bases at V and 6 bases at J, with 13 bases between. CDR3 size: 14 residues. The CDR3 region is CASSLRVSKAEAFF. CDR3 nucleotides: TGTGCCAGCAGTTTACGGGTTTCGAAGGCTGAAGCTTTCTTT. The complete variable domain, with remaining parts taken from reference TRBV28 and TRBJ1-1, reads DVKVTQSSRYLVKRTGEKVFLECVQDMDHENMFWYRQDPGLGLRLIYFSYDVKMKEKGDIPEGYSVSREKKERFSLILESASTNQTSMYLCASSLRVSKAEAFFGQGTRLTVV.

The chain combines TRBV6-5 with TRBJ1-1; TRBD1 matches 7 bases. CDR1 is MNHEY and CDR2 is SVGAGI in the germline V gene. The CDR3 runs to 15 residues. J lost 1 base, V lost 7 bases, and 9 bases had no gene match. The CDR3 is CASTKDRRGNTEAFF. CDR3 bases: TGTGCCAGCACCAAGGACAGGCGGGGGAACACTGAAGCTTTCTTT.

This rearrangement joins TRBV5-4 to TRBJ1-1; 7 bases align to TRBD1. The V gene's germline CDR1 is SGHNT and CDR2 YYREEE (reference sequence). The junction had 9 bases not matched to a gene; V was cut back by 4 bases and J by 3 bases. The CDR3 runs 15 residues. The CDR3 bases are TGTGCCAGCAGCAGGAACAGGGGAGAGGACACTGAAGCTTTCTTT. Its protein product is CASSRNRGEDTEAFF.

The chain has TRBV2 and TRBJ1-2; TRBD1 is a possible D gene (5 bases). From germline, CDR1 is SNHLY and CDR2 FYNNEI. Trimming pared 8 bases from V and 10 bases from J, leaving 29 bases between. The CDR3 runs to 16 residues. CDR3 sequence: CASDKPRGGSPLDYTF. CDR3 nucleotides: TGTGCCAGCGACAAGCCGAGGGGAGGTTCTCCACTTGACTACACCTTC.

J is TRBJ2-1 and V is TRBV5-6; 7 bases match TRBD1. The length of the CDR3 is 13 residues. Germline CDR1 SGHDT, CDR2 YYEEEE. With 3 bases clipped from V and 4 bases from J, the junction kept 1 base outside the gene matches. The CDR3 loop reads CASSWGQYNEQFF. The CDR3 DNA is TGTGCCAGCAGCTGGGGACAGTACAATGAGCAGTTCTTC. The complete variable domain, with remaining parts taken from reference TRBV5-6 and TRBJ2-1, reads DAGVTQSPTHLIKTRGQQVTLRCSPKSGHDTVSWYQQALGQGPQFIFQYYEEEERQRGNFPDRFSGHQFPNYSSELNVNALLLGDSALYLCASSWGQYNEQFFGPGTRLTVL.

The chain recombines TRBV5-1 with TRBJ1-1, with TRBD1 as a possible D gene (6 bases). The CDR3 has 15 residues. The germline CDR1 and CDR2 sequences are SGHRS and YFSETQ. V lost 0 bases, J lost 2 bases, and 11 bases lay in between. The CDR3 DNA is TGCGCCAGCAGCTTGGCAGGGGTGGTTAACACTGAAGCTTTCTTT. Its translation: CASSLAGVVNTEAFF.

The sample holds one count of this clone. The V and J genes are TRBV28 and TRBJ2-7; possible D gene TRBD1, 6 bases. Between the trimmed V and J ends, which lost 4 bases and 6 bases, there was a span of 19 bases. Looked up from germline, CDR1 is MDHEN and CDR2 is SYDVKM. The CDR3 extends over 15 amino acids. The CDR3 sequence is CASSSGETPAREQYF. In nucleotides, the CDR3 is TGTGCCAGCAGTTCAGGGGAGACACCGGCCCGCGAGCAGTACTTC. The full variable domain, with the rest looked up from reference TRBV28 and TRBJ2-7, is DVKVTQSSRYLVKRTGEKVFLECVQDMDHENMFWYRQDPGLGLRLIYFSYDVKMKEKGDIPEGYSVSREKKERFSLILESASTNQTSMYLCASSSGETPAREQYFGPGTRLTVT.

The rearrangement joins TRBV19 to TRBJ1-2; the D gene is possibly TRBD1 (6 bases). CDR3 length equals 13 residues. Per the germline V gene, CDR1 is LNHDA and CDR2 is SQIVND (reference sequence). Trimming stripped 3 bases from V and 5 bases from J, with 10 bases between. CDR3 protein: CASSIGTPYGYTF. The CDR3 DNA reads TGTGCCAGTAGTATCGGGACACCTTATGGCTACACCTTC. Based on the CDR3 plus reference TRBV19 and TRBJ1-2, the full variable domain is DGGITQSPKYLFRKEGQNVTLSCEQNLNHDAMYWYRQDPGQGLRLIYYSQIVNDFQKGDIAEGYSVSREKKESFPLTVTSAQKNPTAFYLCASSIGTPYGYTFGSGTRLTVV.

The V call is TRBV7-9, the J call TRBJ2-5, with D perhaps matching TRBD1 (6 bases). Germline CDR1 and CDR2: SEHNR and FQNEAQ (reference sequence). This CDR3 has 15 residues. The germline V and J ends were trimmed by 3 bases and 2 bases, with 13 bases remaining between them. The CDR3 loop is CASSLTGSRQETQYF. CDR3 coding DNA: TGTGCCAGCAGCTTGACAGGCTCTCGACAAGAGACCCAGTACTTC.

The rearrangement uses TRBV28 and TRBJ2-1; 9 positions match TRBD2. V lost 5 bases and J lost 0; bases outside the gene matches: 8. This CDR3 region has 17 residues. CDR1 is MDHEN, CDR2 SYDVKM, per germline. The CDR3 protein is CASSQVTSGSSYNEQFF. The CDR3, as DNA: TGTGCCAGCAGTCAGGTGACTAGCGGTAGCTCCTACAATGAGCAGTTCTTC.

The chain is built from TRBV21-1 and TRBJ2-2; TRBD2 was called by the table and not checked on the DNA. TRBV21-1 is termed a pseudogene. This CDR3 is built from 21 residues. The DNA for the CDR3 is TGTGCCAGCAGCAAGCCCTGGGGGCTAGCGGGTGGGGAGAGGAACACCGGGGAGCTGTTTTTT. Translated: CASSKPWGLAGGERNTGELFF.

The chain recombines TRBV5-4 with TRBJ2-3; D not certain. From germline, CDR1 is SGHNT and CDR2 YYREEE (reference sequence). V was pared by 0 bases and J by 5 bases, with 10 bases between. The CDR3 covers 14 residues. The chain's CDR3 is CASSLVAVQDTQYF. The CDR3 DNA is TGTGCCAGCAGCTTGGTGGCTGTGCAAGATACGCAGTATTTT. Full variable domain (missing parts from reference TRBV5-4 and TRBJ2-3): ETGVTQSPTHLIKTRGQQVTLRCSSQSGHNTVSWYQQALGQGPQFIFQYYREEENGRGNFPPRFSGLQFPNYSSELNVNALELDDSALYLCASSLVAVQDTQYFGPGTRLTVL.

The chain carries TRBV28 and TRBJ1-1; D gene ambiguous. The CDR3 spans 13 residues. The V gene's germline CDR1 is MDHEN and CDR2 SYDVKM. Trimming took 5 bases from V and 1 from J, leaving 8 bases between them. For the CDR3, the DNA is TGTGCCAGCAGTGACACCTCGAACACTGAAGCTTTCTTT. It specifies CASSDTSNTEAFF.

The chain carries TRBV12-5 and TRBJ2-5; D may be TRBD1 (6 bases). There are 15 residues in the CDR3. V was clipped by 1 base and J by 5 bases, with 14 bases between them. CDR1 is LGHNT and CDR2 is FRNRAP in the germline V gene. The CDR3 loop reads CASGLGDTYPETQYF. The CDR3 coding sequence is TGTGCTAGTGGTTTGGGGGACACCTATCCGGAGACCCAGTACTTC.

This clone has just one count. CDR3 in amino acids: CASSQEPPGKVEKLFF. The CDR3, as DNA: TGTGCCAGCAGCCAAGAACCCCCAGGGAAGGTCGAAAAACTGTTTTTT. The V gene is TRBV3-1 (or the pseudogene TRBV3-2), the J gene TRBJ1-4, with D tentatively TRBD1 (5 bases). The germline V and J ends were trimmed by 0 bases and 8 bases, with 16 bases remaining between them. From germline, CDR1 is LGHDT and CDR2 YNNKEL (reference sequence). This CDR3 is 16 amino acids long.

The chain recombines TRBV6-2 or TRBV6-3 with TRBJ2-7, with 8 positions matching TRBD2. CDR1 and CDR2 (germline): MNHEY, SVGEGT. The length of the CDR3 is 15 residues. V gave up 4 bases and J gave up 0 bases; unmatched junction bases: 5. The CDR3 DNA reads TGTGCCAGCAGTTTCCCAGCGGGAGCCTCCTACGAGCAGTACTTC. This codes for CASSFPAGASYEQYF.

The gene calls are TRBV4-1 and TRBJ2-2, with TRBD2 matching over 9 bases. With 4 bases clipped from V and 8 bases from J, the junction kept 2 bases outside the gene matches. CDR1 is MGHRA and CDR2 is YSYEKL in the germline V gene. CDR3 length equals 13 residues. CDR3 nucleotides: TGCGCCAGCAGCCCTAGCGGGACAGGGGAGCTGTTTTTT. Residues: CASSPSGTGELFF.

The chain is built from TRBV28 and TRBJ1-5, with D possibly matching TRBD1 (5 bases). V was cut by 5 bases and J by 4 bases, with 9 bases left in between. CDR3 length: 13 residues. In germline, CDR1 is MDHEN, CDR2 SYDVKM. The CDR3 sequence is CASSPTGNQPQHF. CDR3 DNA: TGTGCCAGCAGTCCAACAGGTAATCAGCCCCAGCATTTT.

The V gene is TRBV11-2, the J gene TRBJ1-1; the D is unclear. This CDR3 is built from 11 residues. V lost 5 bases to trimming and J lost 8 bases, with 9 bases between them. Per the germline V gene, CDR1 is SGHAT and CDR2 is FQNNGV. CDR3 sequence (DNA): TGTGCCAGCAGCCCATGGGCGGAAGCTTTCTTT. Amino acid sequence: CASSPWAEAFF.

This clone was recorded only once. The DNA for the CDR3 is TGCGCCAGCAGCCCACAGGGACAGTTCATGAACACTGAAGCTTTCTTT. Its protein product is CASSPQGQFMNTEAFF. The J gene is TRBJ1-1, the V gene TRBV4-1; 7 bases line up with TRBD1. The germline V gene encodes CDR1 MGHRA and CDR2 YSYEKL. The CDR3 covers 16 residues. Unmatched junction bases numbered 8, after V lost 4 bases and J lost 0 bases.